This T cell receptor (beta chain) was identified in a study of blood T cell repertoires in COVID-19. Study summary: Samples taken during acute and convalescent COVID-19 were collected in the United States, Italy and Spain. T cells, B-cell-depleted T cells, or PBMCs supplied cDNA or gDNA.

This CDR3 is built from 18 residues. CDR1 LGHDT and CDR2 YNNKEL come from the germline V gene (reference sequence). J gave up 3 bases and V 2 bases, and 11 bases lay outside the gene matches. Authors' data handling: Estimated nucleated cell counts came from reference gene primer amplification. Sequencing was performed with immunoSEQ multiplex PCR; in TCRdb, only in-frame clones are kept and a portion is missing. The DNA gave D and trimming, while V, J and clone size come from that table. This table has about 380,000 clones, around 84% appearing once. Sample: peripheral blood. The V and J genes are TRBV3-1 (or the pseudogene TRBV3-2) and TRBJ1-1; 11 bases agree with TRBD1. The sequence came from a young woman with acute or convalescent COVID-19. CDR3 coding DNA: TGTGCCAGCAGCCAAAGAGAATGGGGGGGACAGGGGGACACTGAAGCTTTCTTT. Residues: CASSQREWGGQGDTEAFF.